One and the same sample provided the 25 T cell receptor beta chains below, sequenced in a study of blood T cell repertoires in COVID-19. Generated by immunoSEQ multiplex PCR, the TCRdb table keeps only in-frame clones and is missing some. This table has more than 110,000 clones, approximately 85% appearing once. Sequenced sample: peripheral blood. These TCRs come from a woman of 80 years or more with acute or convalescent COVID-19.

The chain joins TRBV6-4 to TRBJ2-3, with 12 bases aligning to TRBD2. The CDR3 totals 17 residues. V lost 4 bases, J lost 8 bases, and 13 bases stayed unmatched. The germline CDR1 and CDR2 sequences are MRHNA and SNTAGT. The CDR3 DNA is TGTGCCAGCAGTGTCCTACCCACGGGACTAGCGGGCGGTACGCAGTATTTT. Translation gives CASSVLPTGLAGGTQYF.

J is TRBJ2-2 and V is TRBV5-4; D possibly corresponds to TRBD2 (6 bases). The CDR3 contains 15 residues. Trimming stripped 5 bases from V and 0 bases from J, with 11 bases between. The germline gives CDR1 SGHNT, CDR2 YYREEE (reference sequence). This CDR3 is CASRHGGANTGELFF. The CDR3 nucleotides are TGTGCCAGCAGACACGGCGGGGCGAACACCGGGGAGCTGTTTTTT.

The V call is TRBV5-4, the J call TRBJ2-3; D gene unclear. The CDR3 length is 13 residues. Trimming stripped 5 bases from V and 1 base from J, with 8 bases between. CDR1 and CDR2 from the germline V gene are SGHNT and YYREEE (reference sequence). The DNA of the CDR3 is TGTGCCAGCAGACCTCCGGGCACAGATACGCAGTATTTT. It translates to CASRPPGTDTQYF.

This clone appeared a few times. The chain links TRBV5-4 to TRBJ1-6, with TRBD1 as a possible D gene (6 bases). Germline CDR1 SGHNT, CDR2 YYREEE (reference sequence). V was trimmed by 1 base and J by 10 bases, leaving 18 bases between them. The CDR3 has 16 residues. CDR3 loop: CASSLRGRGADSPLHF. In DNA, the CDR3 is TGTGCCAGCAGCTTGAGGGGTCGGGGGGCCGACTCACCCCTCCACTTT. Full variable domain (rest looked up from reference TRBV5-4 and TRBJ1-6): ETGVTQSPTHLIKTRGQQVTLRCSSQSGHNTVSWYQQALGQGPQFIFQYYREEENGRGNFPPRFSGLQFPNYSSELNVNALELDDSALYLCASSLRGRGADSPLHFGNGTRLTVT.

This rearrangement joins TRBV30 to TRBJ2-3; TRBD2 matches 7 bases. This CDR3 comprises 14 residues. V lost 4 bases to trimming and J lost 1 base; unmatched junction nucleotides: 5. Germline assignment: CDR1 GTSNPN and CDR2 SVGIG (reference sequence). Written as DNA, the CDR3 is TGTGCCTGGACTAGCGGTACCGGCACAGATACGCAGTATTTT. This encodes CAWTSGTGTDTQYF.

CDR3 in amino acids: CASSGVLAGRTDTQYF. CDR3 bases: TGTGCCAGCAGTGGGGTTTTAGCGGGGCGCACAGATACGCAGTATTTT. V usage is TRBV27 and J usage is TRBJ2-3, with TRBD2 matching 8 bases. In germline, CDR1 is MNHEY, CDR2 SMNVEV (reference sequence). CDR3 length: 16 amino acids. Unmatched junction bases numbered 8, after V lost 5 bases and J lost 1 base.

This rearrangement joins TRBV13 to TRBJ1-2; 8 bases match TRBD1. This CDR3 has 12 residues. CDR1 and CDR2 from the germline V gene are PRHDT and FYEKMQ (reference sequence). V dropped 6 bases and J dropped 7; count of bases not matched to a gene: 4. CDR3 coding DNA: TGTGCCAGCAGTCGGACAGGGCTTGGCTACACCTTC. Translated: CASSRTGLGYTF.

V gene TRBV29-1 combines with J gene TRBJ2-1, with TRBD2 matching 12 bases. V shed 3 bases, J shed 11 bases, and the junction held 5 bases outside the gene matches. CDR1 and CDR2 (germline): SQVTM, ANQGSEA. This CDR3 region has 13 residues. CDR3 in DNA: TGCAGCGTTGATGCTAGCGGGGGGGCAAAGCAGTTCTTC. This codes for CSVDASGGAKQFF.

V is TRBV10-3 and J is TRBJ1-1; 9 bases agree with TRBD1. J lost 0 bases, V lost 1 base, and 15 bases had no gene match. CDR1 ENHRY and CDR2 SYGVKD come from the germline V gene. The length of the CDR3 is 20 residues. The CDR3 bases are TGTGCCATCAGTGAGTTCGGGACAGGGTTTAAGTCCCCCCTGAACACTGAAGCTTTCTTT. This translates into CAISEFGTGFKSPLNTEAFF.

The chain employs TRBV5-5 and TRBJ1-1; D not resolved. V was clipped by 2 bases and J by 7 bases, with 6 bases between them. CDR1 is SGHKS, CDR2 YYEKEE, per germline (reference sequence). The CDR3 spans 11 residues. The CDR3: CASSFGGEAFF. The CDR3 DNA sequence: TGTGCCAGCAGCTTTGGAGGTGAAGCTTTCTTT.

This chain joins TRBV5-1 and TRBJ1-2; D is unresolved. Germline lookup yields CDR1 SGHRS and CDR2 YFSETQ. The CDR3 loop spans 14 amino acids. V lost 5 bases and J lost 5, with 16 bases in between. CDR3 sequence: CASRKGWGEYGYTF. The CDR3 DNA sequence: TGCGCCAGCAGGAAAGGATGGGGAGAGTATGGCTACACCTTC.

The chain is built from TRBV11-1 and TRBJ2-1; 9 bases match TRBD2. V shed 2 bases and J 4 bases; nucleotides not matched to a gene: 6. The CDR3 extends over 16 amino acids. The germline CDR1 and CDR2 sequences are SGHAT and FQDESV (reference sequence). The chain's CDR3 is CASSLFRTSAYNEQFF. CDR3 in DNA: TGTGCCAGCAGCTTATTCCGGACTAGCGCGTACAATGAGCAGTTCTTC.

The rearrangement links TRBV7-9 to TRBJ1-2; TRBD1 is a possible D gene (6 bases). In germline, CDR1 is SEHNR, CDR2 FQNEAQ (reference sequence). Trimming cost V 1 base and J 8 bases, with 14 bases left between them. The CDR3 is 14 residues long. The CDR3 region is CASSLGRTALGYTF. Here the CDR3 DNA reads TGTGCCAGCAGCTTAGGAAGGACAGCGTTGGGCTACACCTTC.

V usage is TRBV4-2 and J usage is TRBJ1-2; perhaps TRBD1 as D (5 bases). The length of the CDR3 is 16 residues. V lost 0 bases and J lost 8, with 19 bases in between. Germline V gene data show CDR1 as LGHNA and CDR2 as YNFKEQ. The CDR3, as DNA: TGTGCCAGCAGCCAAGAGAGTCCAGGGCTTTCTTTAGGCTACACCTTC. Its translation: CASSQESPGLSLGYTF.

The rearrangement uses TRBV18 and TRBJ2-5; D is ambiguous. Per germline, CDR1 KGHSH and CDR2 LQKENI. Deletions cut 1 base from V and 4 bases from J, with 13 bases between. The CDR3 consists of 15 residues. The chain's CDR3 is CASSPLVTRRETQYF. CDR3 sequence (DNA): TGTGCCAGCTCACCACTGGTCACTCGTAGAGAGACCCAGTACTTC.

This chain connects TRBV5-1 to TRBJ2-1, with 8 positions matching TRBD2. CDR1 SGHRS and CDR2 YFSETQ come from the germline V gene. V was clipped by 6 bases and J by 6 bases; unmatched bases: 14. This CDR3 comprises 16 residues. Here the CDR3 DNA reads TGCGCCAGCACGGGTTTCGGGACTAGTTTCTCCAATGAGCAGTTCTTC. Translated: CASTGFGTSFSNEQFF.

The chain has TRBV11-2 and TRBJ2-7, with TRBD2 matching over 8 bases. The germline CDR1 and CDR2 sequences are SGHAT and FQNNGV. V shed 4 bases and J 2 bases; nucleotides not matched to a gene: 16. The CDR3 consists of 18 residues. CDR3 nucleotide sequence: TGTGCCAGCAGCTCCCAAATGGTTAGCGGGAACGCAGCCTACGAGCAGTACTTC. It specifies CASSSQMVSGNAAYEQYF.

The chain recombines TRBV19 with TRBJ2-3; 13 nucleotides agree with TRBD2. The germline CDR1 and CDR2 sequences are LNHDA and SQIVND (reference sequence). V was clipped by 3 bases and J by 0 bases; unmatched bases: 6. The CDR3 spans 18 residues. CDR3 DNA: TGTGCCAGTAGTATCTGGGGACTAGCGGGGCGTAGCACAGATACGCAGTATTTT. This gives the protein CASSIWGLAGRSTDTQYF.

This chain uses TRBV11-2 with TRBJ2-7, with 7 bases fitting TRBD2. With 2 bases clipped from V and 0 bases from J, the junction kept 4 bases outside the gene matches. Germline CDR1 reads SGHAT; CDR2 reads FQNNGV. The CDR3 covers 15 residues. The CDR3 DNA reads TGTGCCAGCAGCTTATTGGGCGGGGGCTCCTACGAGCAGTACTTC. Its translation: CASSLLGGGSYEQYF.

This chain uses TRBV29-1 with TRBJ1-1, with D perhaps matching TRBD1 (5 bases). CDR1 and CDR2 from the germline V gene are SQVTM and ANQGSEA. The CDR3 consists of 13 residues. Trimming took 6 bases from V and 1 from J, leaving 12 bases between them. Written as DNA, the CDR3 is TGCAGCGTCCGCGGGGCAGAGAACACTGAAGCTTTCTTT. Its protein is CSVRGAENTEAFF.

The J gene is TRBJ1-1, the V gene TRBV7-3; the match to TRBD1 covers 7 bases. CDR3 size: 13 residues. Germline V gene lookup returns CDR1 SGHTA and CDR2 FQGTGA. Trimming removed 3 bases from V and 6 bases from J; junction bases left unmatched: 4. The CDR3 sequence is CASSFKTGSEAFF. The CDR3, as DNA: TGTGCCAGCAGCTTTAAGACAGGGTCTGAAGCTTTCTTT.

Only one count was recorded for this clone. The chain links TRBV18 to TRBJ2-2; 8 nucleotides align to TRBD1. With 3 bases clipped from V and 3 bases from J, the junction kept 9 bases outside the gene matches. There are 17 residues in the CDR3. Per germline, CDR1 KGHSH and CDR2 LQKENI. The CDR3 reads CASSPYGQGRDTGELFF. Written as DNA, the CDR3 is TGTGCCAGCTCACCGTACGGACAGGGTCGCGACACCGGGGAGCTGTTTTTT.

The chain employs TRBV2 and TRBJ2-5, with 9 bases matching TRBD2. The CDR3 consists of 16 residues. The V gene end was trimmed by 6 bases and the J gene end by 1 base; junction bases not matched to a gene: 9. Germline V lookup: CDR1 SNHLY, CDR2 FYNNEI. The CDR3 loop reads CASSQRSSGTQETQYF. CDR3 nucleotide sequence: TGTGCCAGCAGCCAAAGGTCTAGCGGGACCCAAGAGACCCAGTACTTC. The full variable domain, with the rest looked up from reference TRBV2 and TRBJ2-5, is EPEVTQTPSHQVTQMGQEVILRCVPISNHLYFYWYRQILGQKVEFLVSFYNNEISEKSEIFDDQFSVERPDGSNFTLKIRSTKLEDSAMYFCASSQRSSGTQETQYFGPGTRLLVL.

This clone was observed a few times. The CDR3 region is CASSLNLRRTRADTQYF. As DNA, the CDR3 is TGTGCCAGCAGCCTCAACCTCCGGAGGACTAGGGCAGATACGCAGTATTTT. This chain links TRBV3-1 (or the pseudogene TRBV3-2) with TRBJ2-3; 7 bases map to TRBD2. Trimming removed 4 bases from V and 4 bases from J; junction bases left unmatched: 14. The germline CDR1 and CDR2 sequences are LGHDT and YNNKEL (reference sequence). This CDR3 has 17 residues.

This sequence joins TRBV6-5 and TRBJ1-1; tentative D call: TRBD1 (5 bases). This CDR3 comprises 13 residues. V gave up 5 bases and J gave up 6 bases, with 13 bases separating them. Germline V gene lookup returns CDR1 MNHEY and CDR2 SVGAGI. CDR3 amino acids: CASSLSRVSEAFF. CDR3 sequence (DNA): TGTGCCAGCAGTCTATCCAGGGTATCTGAAGCTTTCTTT.